The present TCR beta chain was sequenced within a study of T-cell memory formation after mild COVID-19. This clonotype was found many times. Constant-segment primers and 5'RACE yielded cDNA libraries for TCR alpha and TCR beta, each carrying sample barcodes and UMIs. A single record per CDR3 protein comes from TCRdb applying MiXCR to the 5' RACE reads. The sample lists about 140,000 distinct CDR3 sequences, 14% occurring once. The receptor was isolated from an adult woman who had mild COVID-19 (a few samples of this study predate the infection). Cell type and time point are not known. Sequencing was carried out using PBMCs or a T cell subset sorted from them (not recorded which).

The CDR3 coding sequence is TGTGCCAGCAGTTTTGATTATGAGCAGTTCTTC. Translated: CASSFDYEQFF. V and J are TRBV12-3 or TRBV12-4 and TRBJ2-1; D ambiguous. V lost 3 bases and J lost 8, with 5 bases in between. The CDR3 contains 11 residues.